A single sample is the source of the 5 T cell receptor beta chains below, sequenced in a study of CD8+ T cells in alopecia areata. Following extraction, RNA underwent reverse transcription to cDNA, which served as the sequencing template. Sequencing used immunoSEQ multiplex PCR; TCRdb keeps in-frame clones, though not all of them. Of about 110,000 clones listed, roughly 64% were seen once; the top ten hold roughly 19%. What was sequenced was CD8+ T cells sorted from blood. The receptors were sampled from a human donor in good health.

This clone has just a few counts. V is TRBV29-1 and J is TRBJ1-2; D is undetermined. The CDR3 sequence is 14 residues long. V lost 5 bases, J lost 5 bases, and 18 bases lay in between. Germline CDR1 and CDR2: SQVTM and ANQGSEA. CDR3 residues: CSVPHPPAPYGYTF. Written as DNA, the CDR3 is TGCAGCGTTCCTCACCCCCCAGCTCCTTATGGCTACACCTTC.

This clone has a single count. The V call is TRBV5-6, the J call TRBJ2-4; D not certain. V lost 4 bases to trimming and J lost 0 bases, with 8 bases between them. The CDR3 is 14 amino acids. Germline CDR1 and CDR2: SGHDT and YYEEEE. The CDR3: CASSPNLAKNIQYF. In nucleotides, the CDR3 is TGTGCCAGCAGCCCGAATCTAGCCAAAAACATTCAGTACTTC.

The chain couples TRBV4-3 to TRBJ1-2; weak D call: TRBD1 (5 bases). From germline, CDR1 is LGHNA and CDR2 YSLEER. Trimming left V 0 bases short and J 4 bases short, with 15 bases between. The CDR3 is made up of 16 amino acids. The CDR3 here is CASSQDQVQARYGYTF. CDR3 coding DNA: TGCGCCAGCAGCCAAGATCAGGTACAGGCCCGCTATGGCTACACCTTC.

This sequence joins TRBV27 and TRBJ1-5; D unclear. Germline V gene lookup returns CDR1 MNHEY and CDR2 SMNVEV (reference sequence). The CDR3 runs 14 residues. The V gene lost 5 bases and the J gene lost 3 bases, with 11 bases spanning the gap. The CDR3 loop reads CASSGKGYNQPQHF. Written as DNA, the CDR3 is TGTGCCAGCAGTGGCAAGGGTTACAATCAGCCCCAGCATTTT.

The chain combines TRBV6-5 with TRBJ2-1; TRBD2 might be the D (6 bases). The CDR3 contains 14 residues. Germline values: CDR1 MNHEY, CDR2 SVGAGI. V gave up 5 bases and J gave up 4 bases, with 12 bases separating them. The chain's CDR3 is CASSPGERYNEQFF. The CDR3 nucleotides are TGTGCCAGCAGTCCGGGAGAGCGATACAATGAGCAGTTCTTC.